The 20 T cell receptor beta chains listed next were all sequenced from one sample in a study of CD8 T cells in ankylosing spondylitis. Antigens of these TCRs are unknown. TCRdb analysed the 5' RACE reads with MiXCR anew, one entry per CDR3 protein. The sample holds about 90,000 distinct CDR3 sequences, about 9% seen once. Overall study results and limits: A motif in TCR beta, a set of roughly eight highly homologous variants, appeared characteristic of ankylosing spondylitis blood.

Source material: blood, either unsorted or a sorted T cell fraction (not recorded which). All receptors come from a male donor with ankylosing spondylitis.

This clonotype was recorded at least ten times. CDR3: CSVEASGSYEQYF. For the CDR3, the DNA is TGCAGCGTTGAAGCTAGCGGGTCCTACGAGCAGTACTTC. The gene calls are TRBV29-1 and TRBJ2-7, with 8 bases matching TRBD2. There are 13 residues in the CDR3. Per germline, CDR1 SQVTM and CDR2 ANQGSEA. V shed 1 base, J shed 1 base, and the junction held 0 bases outside the gene matches.

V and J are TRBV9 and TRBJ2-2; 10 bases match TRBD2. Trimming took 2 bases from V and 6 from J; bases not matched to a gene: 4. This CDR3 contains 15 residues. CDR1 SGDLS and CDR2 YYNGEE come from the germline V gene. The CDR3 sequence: CASSVSSGSSGELFF. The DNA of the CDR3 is TGTGCCAGCAGCGTTTCTAGCGGGAGTTCCGGGGAGCTGTTTTTT.

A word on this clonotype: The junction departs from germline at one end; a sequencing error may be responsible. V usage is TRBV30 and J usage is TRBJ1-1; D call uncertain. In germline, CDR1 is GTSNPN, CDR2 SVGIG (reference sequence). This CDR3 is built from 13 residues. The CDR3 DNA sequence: TGTGCCTGGAGTGTCGCTGGGAACCCTGAAGCTTTCTTT. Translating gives CAWSVAGNPEAFF.

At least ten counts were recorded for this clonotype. CDR3 bases: TGTGCCAGCAGTTTGCCCACCTTGGGCCTCAAAAACACTGAAGCTTTCTTT. This sequence encodes CASSLPTLGLKNTEAFF. V and J are TRBV12-3 or TRBV12-4 and TRBJ1-1, with D unclear. V lost 3 bases to trimming and J lost 2 bases, with 19 bases between them. The CDR3 covers 17 residues.

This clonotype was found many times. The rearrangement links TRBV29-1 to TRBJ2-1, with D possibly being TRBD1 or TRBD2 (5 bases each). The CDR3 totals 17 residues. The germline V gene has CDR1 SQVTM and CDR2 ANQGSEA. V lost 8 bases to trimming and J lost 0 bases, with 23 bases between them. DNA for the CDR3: TGCAGCTCCCGGGGCTCGACTCATAAGAGCTCCTACAATGAGCAGTTCTTC. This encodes CSSRGSTHKSSYNEQFF.

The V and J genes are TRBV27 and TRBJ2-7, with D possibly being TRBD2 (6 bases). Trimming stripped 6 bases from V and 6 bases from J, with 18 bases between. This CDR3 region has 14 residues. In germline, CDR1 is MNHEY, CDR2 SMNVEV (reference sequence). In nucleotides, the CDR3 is TGTGCCAGCAGAACCCGGGACTCACACGGCGAGCAGTACGTC. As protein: CASRTRDSHGEQYV.

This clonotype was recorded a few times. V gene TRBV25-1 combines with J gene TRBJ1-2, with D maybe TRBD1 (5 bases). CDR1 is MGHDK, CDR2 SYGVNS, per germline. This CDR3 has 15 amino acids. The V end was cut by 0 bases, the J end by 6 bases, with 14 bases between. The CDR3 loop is CASSEYRGGKDGYTF. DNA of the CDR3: TGTGCCAGCAGTGAATACCGGGGGGGAAAAGATGGCTACACCTTC.

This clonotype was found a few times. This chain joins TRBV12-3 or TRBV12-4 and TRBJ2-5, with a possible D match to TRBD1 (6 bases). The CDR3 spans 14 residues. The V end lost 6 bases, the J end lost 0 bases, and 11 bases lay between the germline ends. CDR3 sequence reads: CASSKDRDQETQYF. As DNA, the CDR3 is TGTGCCAGCAGCAAGGACAGAGACCAAGAGACCCAGTACTTC.

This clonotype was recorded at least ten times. DNA for the CDR3: TGTGCCAGCAGCCCCCTCGGGAGTCGCCAGTACTTC. It specifies CASSPLGSRQYF. The chain carries TRBV6-6 and TRBJ2-5; D is perhaps TRBD2 (6 bases). V lost 6 bases to trimming and J lost 10 bases, with 15 bases between them. The length of the CDR3 is 12 residues. The germline CDR1 and CDR2 sequences are MNHNY and SVGAGI (reference sequence).

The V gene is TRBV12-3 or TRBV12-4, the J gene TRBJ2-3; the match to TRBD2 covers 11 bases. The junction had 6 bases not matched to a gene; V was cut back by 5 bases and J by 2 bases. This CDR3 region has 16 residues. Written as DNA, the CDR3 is TGTGCCAGCAGTGGGGGACTAGCGGAGACCACAGATACGCAGTATTTT. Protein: CASSGGLAETTDTQYF.

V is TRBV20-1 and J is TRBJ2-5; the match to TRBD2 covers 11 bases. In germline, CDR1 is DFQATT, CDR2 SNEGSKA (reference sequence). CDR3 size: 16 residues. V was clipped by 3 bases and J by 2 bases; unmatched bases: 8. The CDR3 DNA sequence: TGCAGTGCTAGGGGACTAGCGGAACCCCGGCAAGAGACCCAGTACTTC. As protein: CSARGLAEPRQETQYF.

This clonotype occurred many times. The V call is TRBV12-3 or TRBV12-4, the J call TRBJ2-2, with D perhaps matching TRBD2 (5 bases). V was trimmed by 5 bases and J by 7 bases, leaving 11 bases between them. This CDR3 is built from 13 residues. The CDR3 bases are TGTGCCAGCAGTCCTCTAAGCGGCGGGGAGCTGTTTTTT. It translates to CASSPLSGGELFF.

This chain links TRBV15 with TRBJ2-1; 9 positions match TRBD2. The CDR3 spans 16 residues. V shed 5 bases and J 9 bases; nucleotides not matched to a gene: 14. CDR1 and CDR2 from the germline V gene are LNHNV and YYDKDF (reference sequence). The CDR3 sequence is CATSHQISGSSIEQFF. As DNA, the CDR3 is TGTGCCACCAGCCATCAAATTAGCGGGAGTTCTATTGAGCAGTTCTTC.

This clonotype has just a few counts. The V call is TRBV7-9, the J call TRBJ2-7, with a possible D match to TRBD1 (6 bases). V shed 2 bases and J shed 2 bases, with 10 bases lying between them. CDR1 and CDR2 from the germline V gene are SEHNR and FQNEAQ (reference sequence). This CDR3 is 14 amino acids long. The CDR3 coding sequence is TGTGCCAGCAGCTTAATCTGGGACACCTACGAGCAGTACGTC. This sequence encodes CASSLIWDTYEQYV.

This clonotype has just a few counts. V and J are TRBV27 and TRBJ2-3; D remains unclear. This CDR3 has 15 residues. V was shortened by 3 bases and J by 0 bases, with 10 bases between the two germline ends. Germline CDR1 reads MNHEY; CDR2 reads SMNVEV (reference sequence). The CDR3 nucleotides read TGTGCCAGCAGTTTGAGGTCCCATAGCACAGATACGCAGTATTTT. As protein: CASSLRSHSTDTQYF.

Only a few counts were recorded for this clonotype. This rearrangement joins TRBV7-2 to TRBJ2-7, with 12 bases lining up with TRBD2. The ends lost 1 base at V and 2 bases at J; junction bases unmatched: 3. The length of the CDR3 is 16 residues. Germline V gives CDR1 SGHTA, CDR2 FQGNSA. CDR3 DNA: TGTGCCAGCAGCTTAGGTCCTAGCGGGAGGGCCTACGAGCAGTACGTC. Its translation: CASSLGPSGRAYEQYV.

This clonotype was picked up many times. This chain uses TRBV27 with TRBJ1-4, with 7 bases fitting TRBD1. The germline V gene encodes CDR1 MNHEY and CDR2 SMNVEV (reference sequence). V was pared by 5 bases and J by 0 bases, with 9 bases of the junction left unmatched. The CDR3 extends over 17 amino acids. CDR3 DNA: TGTGCCAGCAGTGGAGGGACAGAAGATGCAACTAATGAAAAACTGTTTTTT. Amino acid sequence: CASSGGTEDATNEKLFF.

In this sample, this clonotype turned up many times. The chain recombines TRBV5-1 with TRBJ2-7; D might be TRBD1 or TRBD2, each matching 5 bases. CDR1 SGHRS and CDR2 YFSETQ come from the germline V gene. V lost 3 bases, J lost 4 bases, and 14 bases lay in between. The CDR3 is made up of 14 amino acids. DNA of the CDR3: TGCGCCAGCAGCTGGGACGGCTCCTCTTACGAGCAGTACGTC. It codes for CASSWDGSSYEQYV.

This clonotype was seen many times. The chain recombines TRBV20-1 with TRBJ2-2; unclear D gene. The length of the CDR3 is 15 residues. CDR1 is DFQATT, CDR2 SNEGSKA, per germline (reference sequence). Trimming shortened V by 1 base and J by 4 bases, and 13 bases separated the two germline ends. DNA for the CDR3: TGCAGTGCTAGAGCTGTCCCTGAACTCACCGGGGAGCTGTTTTTT. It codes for CSARAVPELTGELFF.

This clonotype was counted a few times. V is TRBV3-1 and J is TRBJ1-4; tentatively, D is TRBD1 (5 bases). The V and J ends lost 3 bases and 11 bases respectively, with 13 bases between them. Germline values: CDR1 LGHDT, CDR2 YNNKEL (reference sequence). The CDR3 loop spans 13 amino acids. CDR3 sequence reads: CASSQGLAGKLFF. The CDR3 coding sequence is TGTGCCAGCAGCCAGGGACTAGCCGGGAAACTGTTTTTT.